These 23 T cell receptor beta chains originate from one sample sequenced in a study of CD8 T cells in ankylosing spondylitis. TCRdb recomputed calls from the 5' RACE reads with MiXCR, one row per CDR3 protein. The sample has hundreds of thousands of distinct CDR3 sequences, approximately 20% seen once. The sequenced sample was blood, either unsorted or a sorted T cell fraction (not recorded which). The receptors derive from a male donor with ankylosing spondylitis or in good health (not recorded which).

The V and J genes are TRBV7-9 and TRBJ2-7; D may be TRBD1 (6 bases). Germline V lookup: CDR1 SEHNR, CDR2 FQNEAQ (reference sequence). The CDR3 is 14 amino acids. Trimming shortened V by 5 bases and J by 3 bases, and 14 bases separated the two germline ends. The CDR3 nucleotides read TGTGCCAGCAGCCCAAGCGCACAGGGCTACGAGCAGTACTTC. Encoded protein: CASSPSAQGYEQYF.

This sequence joins TRBV6-5 and TRBJ2-5; D not certain. Trimming took 9 bases from V and 5 from J, leaving 13 bases between them. Germline lookup yields CDR1 MNHEY and CDR2 SVGAGI. The CDR3 is 12 residues long. CDR3: CASSRFGETQYF. In nucleotides, the CDR3 is TGTGCCAGTTCCCGGTTCGGGGAGACCCAGTACTTC.

The chain is built from TRBV28 and TRBJ2-1; D is possibly TRBD1 or TRBD2 (5 bases each). V was pared by 3 bases and J by 8 bases, with 14 bases between. Germline V gene data show CDR1 as MDHEN and CDR2 as SYDVKM. This CDR3 contains 14 residues. This CDR3 reads CASSFEGRRDEQFF. DNA of the CDR3: TGTGCCAGCAGTTTTGAGGGGCGGCGCGATGAGCAGTTCTTC.

V gene TRBV4-1 combines with J gene TRBJ2-1; D is unclear. The germline V and J ends were trimmed by 6 bases and 0 bases, with 12 bases remaining between them. The CDR3 has 15 residues. Germline values: CDR1 MGHRA, CDR2 YSYEKL. The CDR3 DNA reads TGCGCCAGCAGTGGCGGTGGCCGCTCCTACAATGAGCAGTTCTTC. Its translation: CASSGGGRSYNEQFF.

This rearrangement joins TRBV27 to TRBJ2-7; 8 positions match TRBD2. Germline-derived CDR1 and CDR2 are MNHEY and SMNVEV (reference sequence). After removal of 0 bases from V and 2 bases from J, the junction contained 3 bases not matched to a gene. The CDR3 totals 15 residues. This CDR3 reads CASSLSRRGAYEQYF. The CDR3 DNA follows: TGTGCCAGCAGTTTATCGAGGCGGGGGGCCTACGAGCAGTACTTC.

This clonotype was counted a few times. The rearrangement joins TRBV7-2 to TRBJ2-1; 9 bases match TRBD2. V gave up 1 base and J gave up 2 bases; unmatched junction bases: 6. The CDR3 totals 17 residues. Looked up from germline, CDR1 is SGHTA and CDR2 is FQGNSA. The CDR3 nucleotides are TGTGCCAGCAGCTTAGGGCTAGCGGGGTCACCCTACAATGAGCAGTTCTTC. It codes for CASSLGLAGSPYNEQFF.

The chain uses TRBV2 and TRBJ2-7; 8 nucleotides match TRBD1. The V gene end was trimmed by 2 bases and the J gene end by 2 bases; junction bases not matched to a gene: 2. The CDR3 runs to 14 residues. Looked up from germline, CDR1 is SNHLY and CDR2 is FYNNEI. As DNA, the CDR3 is TGTGCCAGCAGTGAATTACAGGGGGCCTACGAGCAGTACTTC. It codes for CASSELQGAYEQYF.

The chain employs TRBV21-1 and TRBJ2-4; TRBD1, the D gene given by the table, was not confirmed from the DNA. TRBV21-1 is a documented pseudogene. This CDR3 is built from 17 residues. The CDR3, as DNA: TGTGCCAGCAGCCCCCGGGACCAATCCTTAGCCAAAAACATTCAGTACTTC. Its translation is CASSPRDQSLAKNIQYF.

Turning to this clonotype: One end of the junction varies from germline; a read error may be responsible. V usage is TRBV4-2 and J usage is TRBJ2-1, with TRBD2 as a possible D gene (6 bases). The length of the CDR3 is 15 residues. Germline assignment: CDR1 LGHNA and CDR2 YNFKEQ. This CDR3 reads CVSSQESGSPQGQFF. Here the CDR3 DNA reads TGTGTCAGCAGCCAAGAAAGCGGGTCCCCCCAAGGGCAGTTCTTC.

This clonotype was observed a handful of times. This rearrangement joins TRBV28 to TRBJ2-3; the D gene is possibly TRBD2 (5 bases). The CDR3 has 15 residues. The germline V and J ends were trimmed by 1 base and 6 bases, with 14 bases remaining between them. The germline CDR1 and CDR2 sequences are MDHEN and SYDVKM. The CDR3 DNA reads TGTGCCAGCAGTTTATACTCTTGGAGGAATGATACGCAGTATTTT. Protein sequence: CASSLYSWRNDTQYF.

This clonotype has only a few counts. This chain joins TRBV12-3 or TRBV12-4 and TRBJ2-7; D gene unclear. Trimming removed 5 bases from V and 5 bases from J, with 10 bases in between. This CDR3 region has 12 residues. CDR3 bases: TGTGCCAGCAGTCCAAGATGGGACGAGCAGTACTTC. Translating gives CASSPRWDEQYF.

The chain uses TRBV4-2 and TRBJ2-1; D possibly matches TRBD1 or TRBD2 (5 bases each). The CDR3 sequence is 17 residues long. The V end lost 1 base, the J end lost 5 bases, and 18 bases lay between the germline ends. Germline V CDR1 and CDR2: LGHNA, YNFKEQ. CDR3 protein: CASSQVAQVGTDNEQFF. DNA of the CDR3: TGTGCCAGCAGCCAAGTGGCGCAGGTGGGGACCGACAATGAGCAGTTCTTC.

V gene TRBV20-1 combines with J gene TRBJ2-5; TRBD1 agrees at 12 bases. Germline V lookup: CDR1 DFQATT, CDR2 SNEGSKA (reference sequence). The length of the CDR3 is 17 residues. Germline trimming cut 6 bases from V and 5 bases from J; bases unmatched to any gene: 16. As DNA, the CDR3 is TGCAGTGCCCACGGTCCGGGACAGGGGGCCCCTGAGGAGACCCAGTACTTC. Protein product: CSAHGPGQGAPEETQYF.

J is TRBJ2-6 and V is TRBV6-2 or TRBV6-3, with 9 bases matching TRBD1. Germline V CDR1 and CDR2: MNHEY, SVGEGT. The J segment lost 2 bases and the V segment lost 4 bases, leaving 12 bases of the junction unmatched. The CDR3 has 19 residues. The DNA of the CDR3 is TGTGCCAGCAGTTCCGGGGACAGGGAGTGGCAGACTGGGGCCAACGTCCTGACTTTC. Translation gives CASSSGDREWQTGANVLTF.

The chain couples TRBV13 to TRBJ2-7, with D possibly matching TRBD1 (8 bases). V shed 1 base and J shed 5 bases, with 12 bases lying between them. This CDR3 comprises 14 residues. Germline V gene data show CDR1 as PRHDT and CDR2 as FYEKMQ (reference sequence). CDR3: CASSLAGGQDEQYF. CDR3 DNA sequence: TGTGCCAGCAGCTTAGCGGGGGGACAGGACGAGCAGTACTTC.

The chain links TRBV3-1 to TRBJ2-7; D tentatively fits TRBD1 or TRBD2 (6 bases each). The CDR3 runs to 17 residues. Trimming cost V 0 bases and J 6 bases, with 21 bases left between them. Germline V gene sequence: CDR1 LGHDT, CDR2 YNNKEL (reference sequence). The CDR3 loop is CASSQDVFGGALIEQYF. The CDR3 nucleotides are TGTGCCAGCAGCCAAGATGTTTTCGGGGGCGCACTGATCGAGCAGTACTTC.

This clonotype was seen a handful of times. Here the CDR3 reads CASSETGADTGELFF. The CDR3 DNA reads TGTGCCAGCAGCGAAACAGGTGCGGACACCGGGGAGCTGTTTTTT. The genes are TRBV9 and TRBJ2-2, with a weak D call TRBD1 (5 bases). Germline V gives CDR1 SGDLS, CDR2 YYNGEE. The CDR3 runs to 15 residues. Between the trimmed V and J ends, which lost 3 bases and 3 bases, there was a span of 12 bases.

The chain combines TRBV7-9 with TRBJ2-1, with TRBD2 as a possible D gene (7 bases). The CDR3 extends over 17 amino acids. The V gene's germline CDR1 is SEHNR and CDR2 FQNEAQ (reference sequence). V lost 0 bases and J lost 5, with 17 bases in between. CDR3 DNA: TGTGCCAGCAGCTTAGCAGGGGGGGTAAACGGCCACAATGAGCAGTTCTTC. This codes for CASSLAGGVNGHNEQFF. Combining the CDR3 with reference TRBV7-9 and TRBJ2-1 gives the whole variable domain DTGVSQNPRHKITKRGQNVTFRCDPISEHNRLYWYRQTLGQGPEFLTYFQNEAQLEKSRLLSDRFSAERPKGSFSTLEIQRTEQGDSAMYLCASSLAGGVNGHNEQFFGPGTRLTVL.

The chain has TRBV20-1 and TRBJ2-7; maybe TRBD2 (6 bases). The V and J ends lost 6 bases and 2 bases respectively, with 14 bases between them. Germline values: CDR1 DFQATT, CDR2 SNEGSKA (reference sequence). This CDR3 comprises 13 residues. This CDR3 reads CSAPAGIAYEQYF. For the CDR3, the DNA is TGCAGTGCCCCCGCGGGAATAGCCTACGAGCAGTACTTC.

The chain employs TRBV4-2 and TRBJ2-1, with 7 bases matching TRBD1. The V and J ends lost 1 base and 2 bases, in that order; junction bases with no gene match: 5. The V gene's germline CDR1 is LGHNA and CDR2 YNFKEQ. The CDR3 covers 16 residues. The CDR3 DNA follows: TGTGCCAGCAGCCAAGCCCGGCAGGGGGCCTACAATGAGCAGTTCTTC. Translating gives CASSQARQGAYNEQFF.

This clonotype showed up just a few times. The V and J genes are TRBV28 and TRBJ2-7; 10 bases agree with TRBD2. The CDR3 covers 15 residues. CDR1 MDHEN and CDR2 SYDVKM come from the germline V gene. Trimming took 3 bases from V and 3 from J; bases not matched to a gene: 5. CDR3 sequence reads: CASSFPRTSGYEQYF. The CDR3 nucleotides read TGTGCCAGCAGTTTCCCCCGGACTAGCGGCTACGAGCAGTACTTC.

CDR3 DNA: TGTGCCACCAGCAGTGAGGTCGGGGCCCCCTACAATGAGCAGTTCTTC. Its protein is CATSSEVGAPYNEQFF. The V call is TRBV15, the J call TRBJ2-1; the D call may be TRBD1 or TRBD2 (5 bases each). Trimming cost V 3 bases and J 2 bases, with 14 bases left between them. The germline gives CDR1 LNHNV, CDR2 YYDKDF (reference sequence). The CDR3 sequence is 16 residues long.

As to this clonotype: One junction end disagrees with the germline gene, perhaps due to a read error. The chain couples TRBV12-3 or TRBV12-4 to TRBJ2-7, with a weak D call TRBD1 (7 bases). The CDR3 is 14 amino acids. CDR3 sequence reads: CVSSLGSGGYEQYF. The CDR3 DNA sequence: TGTGTCAGCAGTTTGGGGTCAGGGGGGTACGAGCAGTACTTC.